These T cell receptor beta chains were read from a single sample in a study of blood T cell repertoires in COVID-19. The method was immunoSEQ multiplex PCR; TCRdb's version includes in-frame clones alone and lacks a portion of them. The repertoire consists of roughly 220,000 clones, with 80% to 85% occurring once and the leading ten covering nearly 20%. The specimen sequenced was peripheral blood. These receptors were taken from a man in his thirties or forties with active or convalescent COVID-19. CDR3s include the opening cysteine and the closing phenylalanine or tryptophan. Fields, in order: D gene, clone size, V gene, J gene, CDR3 protein, CDR3 DNA. D genes are given only for firm matches. The size of a clone is reported for some rows only, either as once, few or many, or as a class for expanded clones.

NA	NA	TRBV24-1	TRBJ1-1	CATRGGGIANTEAFF	TGTGCCACCAGGGGCGGGGGGATTGCGAACACTGAAGCTTTCTTT
NA	NA	TRBV18	TRBJ1-5	CASSPPSNQPQHF	TGTGCCAGCTCACCACCGTCGAATCAGCCCCAGCATTTT
NA	few	TRBV5-1	TRBJ2-7	CASSSYAGQSYEQYF	TGCGCCAGCAGCTCTTACGCGGGACAGAGCTACGAGCAGTACTTC
NA	NA	TRBV7-9	TRBJ1-6	CASSLEADSPLHF	TGTGCCAGCAGTCTGGAGGCAGATTCACCCCTCCACTTT
TRBD1	NA	TRBV4-1	TRBJ1-6	CASSSTGQDSPLHF	TGCGCCAGCAGCTCGACAGGGCAGGATTCACCCCTCCACTTT
TRBD1	NA	TRBV19	TRBJ2-2	CASSIPGRGLGELFF	TGTGCCAGTAGTATACCGGGCAGGGGGCTTGGGGAGCTGTTTTTT
TRBD1	NA	TRBV6-4	TRBJ2-6	CASSDWTGLFPSGANVLTF	TGTGCCAGCAGTGATTGGACAGGTCTATTCCCTTCTGGGGCCAACGTCCTGACTTTC
NA	NA	TRBV7-9	TRBJ2-2	CASSPFTDTGELFF	TGTGCCAGCAGCCCCTTCACGGACACCGGGGAGCTGTTTTTT
NA	few	TRBV12-3/TRBV12-4	TRBJ1-6	CASTPTENSPLHF	TGTGCCAGCACCCCCACGGAGAATTCACCCCTCCACTTT
TRBD1	NA	TRBV5-4	TRBJ2-7	CASSLGQGAYEQYF	TGTGCCAGCAGCCTCGGACAGGGGGCTTACGAGCAGTACTTC
NA	NA	TRBV4-2	TRBJ2-7	CASSQDSGMGSYEQYF	TGTGCCAGCAGCCAAGACTCGGGAATGGGCTCCTACGAGCAGTACTTC
NA	NA	TRBV11-3	TRBJ1-6	CASSLDQFSPLHF	TGTGCCAGCAGCTTAGATCAATTTTCACCCCTCCACTTT
NA	once	TRBV11-2	TRBJ1-1	CASSFGGLNTEAFF	TGTGCCAGCAGCTTCGGGGGTTTGAACACTGAAGCTTTCTTT
NA	NA	TRBV5-4	TRBJ1-1	CASSLDFPTEAFF	TGTGCCAGCAGCTTGGATTTTCCCACAGAAGCTTTCTTT
TRBD1	NA	TRBV10-3	TRBJ1-6	CATGTGDNSPLHF	TGTGCCACCGGGACAGGGGATAATTCACCCCTCCACTTT
NA	NA	TRBV28	TRBJ1-1	CASSLLNTEAFF	TGTGCCAGCAGCCTTCTGAACACTGAAGCTTTCTTT
NA	NA	TRBV2	TRBJ1-1	CASSEEGWTTQAFF	TGTGCCAGCAGTGAAGAAGGCTGGACAACCCAAGCTTTCTTT
NA	NA	TRBV5-1	TRBJ2-3	CASSQTGLADTQYF	TGCGCCAGCAGCCAGACAGGACTTGCAGATACGCAGTATTTT
TRBD2	NA	TRBV9	TRBJ2-5	CASSVGSGRKETQYF	TGTGCCAGCAGCGTAGGTAGCGGGAGGAAGGAGACCCAGTACTTC
NA	NA	TRBV19	TRBJ2-6	CASQTSGGTGANVLTF	TGTGCCTCCCAAACATCGGGGGGCACCGGGGCCAACGTCCTGACTTTC
NA	few	TRBV28	TRBJ2-7	CASRPRLRGSEQYF	TGTGCCAGCAGACCAAGACTCAGGGGTAGCGAGCAGTACTTC
NA	NA	TRBV5-6	TRBJ2-5	CASAGGKETQYF	TGTGCCAGCGCAGGGGGGAAGGAGACCCAGTACTTC
NA	NA	TRBV2	TRBJ2-7	CASSRRGSSYEQYF	TGTGCCAGCAGTCGGAGGGGTTCGTCCTACGAGCAGTACTTC
NA	NA	TRBV29-1	TRBJ1-1	CSVEVQGNTEAFF	TGCAGCGTTGAGGTACAGGGGAACACTGAAGCTTTCTTT